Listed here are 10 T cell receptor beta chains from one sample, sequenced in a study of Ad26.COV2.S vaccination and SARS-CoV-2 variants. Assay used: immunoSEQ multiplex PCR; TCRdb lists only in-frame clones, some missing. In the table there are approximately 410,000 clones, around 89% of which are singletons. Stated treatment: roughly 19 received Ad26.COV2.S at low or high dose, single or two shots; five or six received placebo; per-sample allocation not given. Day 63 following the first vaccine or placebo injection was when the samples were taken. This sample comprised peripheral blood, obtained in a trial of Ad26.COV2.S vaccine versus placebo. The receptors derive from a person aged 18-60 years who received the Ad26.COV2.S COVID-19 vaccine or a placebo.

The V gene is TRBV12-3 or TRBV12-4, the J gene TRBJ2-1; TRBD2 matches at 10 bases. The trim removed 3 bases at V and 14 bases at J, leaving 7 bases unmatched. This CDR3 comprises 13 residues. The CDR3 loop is CASSFGLAGEKFF. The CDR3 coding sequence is TGTGCCAGCAGTTTTGGTCTAGCGGGGGAGAAGTTCTTC.

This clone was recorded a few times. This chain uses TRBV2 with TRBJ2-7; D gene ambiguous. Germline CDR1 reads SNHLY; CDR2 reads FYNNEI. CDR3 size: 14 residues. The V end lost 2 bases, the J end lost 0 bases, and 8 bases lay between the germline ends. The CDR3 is CASSERFSSYEQYF. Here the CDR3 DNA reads TGTGCCAGCAGTGAAAGGTTTAGCTCCTACGAGCAGTACTTC. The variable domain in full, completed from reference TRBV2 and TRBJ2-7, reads EPEVTQTPSHQVTQMGQEVILRCVPISNHLYFYWYRQILGQKVEFLVSFYNNEISEKSEIFDDQFSVERPDGSNFTLKIRSTKLEDSAMYFCASSERFSSYEQYFGPGTRLTVT.

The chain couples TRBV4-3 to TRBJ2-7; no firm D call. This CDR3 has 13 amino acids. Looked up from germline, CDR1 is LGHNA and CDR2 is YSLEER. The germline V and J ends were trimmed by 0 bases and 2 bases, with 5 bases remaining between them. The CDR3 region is CASSQEKPYEQYF. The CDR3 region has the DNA TGCGCCAGCAGCCAAGAAAAGCCCTACGAGCAGTACTTC.

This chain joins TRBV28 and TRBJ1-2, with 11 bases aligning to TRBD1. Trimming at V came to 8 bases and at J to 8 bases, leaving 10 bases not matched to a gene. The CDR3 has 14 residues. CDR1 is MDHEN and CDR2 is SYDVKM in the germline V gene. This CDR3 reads CASLDRGPANGYTF. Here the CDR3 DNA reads TGTGCCAGCCTGGACAGGGGGCCGGCCAACGGCTACACCTTC.

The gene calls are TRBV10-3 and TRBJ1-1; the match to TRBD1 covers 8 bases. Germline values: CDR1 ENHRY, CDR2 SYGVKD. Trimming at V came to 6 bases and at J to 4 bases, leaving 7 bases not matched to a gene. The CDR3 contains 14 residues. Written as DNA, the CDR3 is TGTGCCATCAGGAGACAGGGGTCGGGCACTGAAGCTTTCTTT. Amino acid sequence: CAIRRQGSGTEAFF.

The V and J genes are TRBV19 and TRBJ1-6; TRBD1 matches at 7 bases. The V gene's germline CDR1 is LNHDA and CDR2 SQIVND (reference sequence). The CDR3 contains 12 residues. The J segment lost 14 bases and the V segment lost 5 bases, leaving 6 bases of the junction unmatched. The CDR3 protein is CASSSNQGALHF. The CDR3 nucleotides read TGTGCCAGTAGTTCCAATCAGGGGGCCCTCCACTTT.

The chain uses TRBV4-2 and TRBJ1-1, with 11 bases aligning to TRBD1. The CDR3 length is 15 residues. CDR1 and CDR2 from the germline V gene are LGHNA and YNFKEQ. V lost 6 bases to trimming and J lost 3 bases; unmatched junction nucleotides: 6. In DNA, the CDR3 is TGTGCCAGCAGGAGGACAGGGGGCGCGTACACTGAAGCTTTCTTT. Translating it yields CASRRTGGAYTEAFF.

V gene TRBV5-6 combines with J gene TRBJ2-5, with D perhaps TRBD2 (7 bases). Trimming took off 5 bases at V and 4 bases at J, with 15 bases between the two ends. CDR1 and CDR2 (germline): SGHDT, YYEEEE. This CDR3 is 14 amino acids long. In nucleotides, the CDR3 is TGTGCCAGCAGGTCGAGGGGGGGCGGAGAGACCCAGTACTTC. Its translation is CASRSRGGGETQYF. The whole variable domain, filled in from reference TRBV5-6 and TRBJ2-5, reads DAGVTQSPTHLIKTRGQQVTLRCSPKSGHDTVSWYQQALGQGPQFIFQYYEEEERQRGNFPDRFSGHQFPNYSSELNVNALLLGDSALYLCASRSRGGGETQYFGPGTRLLVL.

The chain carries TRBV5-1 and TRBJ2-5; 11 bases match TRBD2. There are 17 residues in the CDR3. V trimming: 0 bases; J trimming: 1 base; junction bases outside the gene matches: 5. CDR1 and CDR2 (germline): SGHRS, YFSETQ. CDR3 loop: CASSLALAGGPQETQYF. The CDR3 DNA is TGCGCCAGCAGCTTGGCCCTAGCGGGGGGACCCCAAGAGACCCAGTACTTC.

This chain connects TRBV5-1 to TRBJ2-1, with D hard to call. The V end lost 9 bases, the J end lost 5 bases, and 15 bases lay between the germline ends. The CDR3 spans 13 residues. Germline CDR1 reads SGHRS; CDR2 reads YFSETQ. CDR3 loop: CATASSLNNEQFF. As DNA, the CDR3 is TGCGCCACAGCGAGCTCCCTGAACAATGAGCAGTTCTTC.